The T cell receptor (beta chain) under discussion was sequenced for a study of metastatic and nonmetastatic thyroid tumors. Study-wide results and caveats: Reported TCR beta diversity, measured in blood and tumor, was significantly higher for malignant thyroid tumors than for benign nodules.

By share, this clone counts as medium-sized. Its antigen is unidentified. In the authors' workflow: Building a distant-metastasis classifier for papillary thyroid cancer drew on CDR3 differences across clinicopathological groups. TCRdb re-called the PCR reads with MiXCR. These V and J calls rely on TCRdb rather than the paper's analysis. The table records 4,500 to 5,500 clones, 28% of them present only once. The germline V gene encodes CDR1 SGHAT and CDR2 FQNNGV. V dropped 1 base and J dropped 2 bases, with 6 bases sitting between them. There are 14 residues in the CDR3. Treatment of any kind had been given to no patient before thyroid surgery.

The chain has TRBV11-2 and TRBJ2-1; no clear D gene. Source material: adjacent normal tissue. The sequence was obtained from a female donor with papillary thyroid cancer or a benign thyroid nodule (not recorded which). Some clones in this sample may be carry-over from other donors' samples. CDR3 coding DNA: TGTGCCAGCAGCTTAGGCCACGCCTACAATGAGCAGTTCTTC. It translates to CASSLGHAYNEQFF.